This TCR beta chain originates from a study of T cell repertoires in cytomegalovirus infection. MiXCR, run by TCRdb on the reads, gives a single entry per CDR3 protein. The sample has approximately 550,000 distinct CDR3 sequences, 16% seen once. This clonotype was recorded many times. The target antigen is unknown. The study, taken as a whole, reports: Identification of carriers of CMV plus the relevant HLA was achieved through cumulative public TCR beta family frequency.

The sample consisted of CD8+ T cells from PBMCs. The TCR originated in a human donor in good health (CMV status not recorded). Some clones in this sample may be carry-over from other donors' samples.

CDR3 in DNA: TGTGCCAGCAGCTTGGGACAGGGAAACACCATATATTTT. This codes for CASSLGQGNTIYF. V and J are TRBV7-6 and TRBJ1-3, with 7 bases lining up with TRBD1. Germline-derived CDR1 and CDR2 are SGHVS and FNYEAQ. V was pared by 3 bases and J by 4 bases, with 0 bases of the junction left unmatched. This CDR3 is 13 amino acids long. The variable domain in full, with the rest retrieved from reference TRBV7-6 and TRBJ1-3, is GAGVSQSPRYKVTKRGQDVALRCDPISGHVSLYWYRQALGQGPEFLTYFNYEAQQDKSGLPNDRFSAERPEGSISTLTIQRTEQRDSAMYRCASSLGQGNTIYFGEGSWLTVV.